This TCR beta chain was found in a study of T cell repertoires in cytomegalovirus infection. The wider study: Indications of both CMV infection and matching HLA type were provided by public TCR beta signatures. Regarding the study as a whole: The ex vivo response was dominated by HLA-C-restricted CMV-specific TCR beta clonotypes. Identification of carriers of CMV plus the relevant HLA was performed using cumulative public TCR beta family frequency.

With 7 bases removed from V and 10 bases from J, the gap between germline ends came to 19 bases. CDR1 and CDR2 from the germline V gene are MNHEY and SMNVEV (reference sequence). CDR3 length equals 13 residues. TCRdb recomputed calls from the reads with MiXCR, one row per CDR3 protein. In the table there are 65,000 to 90,000 distinct CDR3 sequences, approximately 3.7% of which are singletons. This clonotype appeared many times. Its matching antigen is unknown. The chain recombines TRBV27 with TRBJ2-5; the D gene is possibly TRBD2 (6 bases). The receptor was derived from a human donor in good health (CMV status not recorded). Some clones in this sample may be carry-over from other donors' samples. The specimen was PBMCs. CDR3 coding DNA: TGTGCCAGCATCGCCCGATCGGGAGACTACCAGTACTTC. Its protein product is CASIARSGDYQYF.